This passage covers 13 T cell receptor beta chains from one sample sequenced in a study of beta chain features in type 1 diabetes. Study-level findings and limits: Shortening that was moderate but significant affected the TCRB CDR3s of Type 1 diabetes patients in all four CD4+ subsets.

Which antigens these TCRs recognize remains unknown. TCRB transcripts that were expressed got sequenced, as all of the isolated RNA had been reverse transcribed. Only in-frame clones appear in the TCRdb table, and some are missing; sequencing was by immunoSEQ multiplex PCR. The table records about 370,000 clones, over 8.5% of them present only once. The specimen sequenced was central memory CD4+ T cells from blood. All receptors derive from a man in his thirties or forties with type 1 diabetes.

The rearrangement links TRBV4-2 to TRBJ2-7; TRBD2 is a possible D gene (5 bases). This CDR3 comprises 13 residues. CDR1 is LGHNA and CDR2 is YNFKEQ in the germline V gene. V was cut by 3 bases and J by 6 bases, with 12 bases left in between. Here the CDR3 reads CASSQIRAAEQYF. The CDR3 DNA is TGTGCCAGCAGCCAGATAAGAGCGGCCGAGCAGTACTTC.

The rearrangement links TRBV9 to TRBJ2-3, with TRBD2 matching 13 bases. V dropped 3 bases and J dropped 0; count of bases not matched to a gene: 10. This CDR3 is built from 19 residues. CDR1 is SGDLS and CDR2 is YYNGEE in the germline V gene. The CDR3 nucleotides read TGTGCCAGCAGCGCCGGGACTAGCGGGAACCAGAGGAGCACAGATACGCAGTATTTT. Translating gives CASSAGTSGNQRSTDTQYF.

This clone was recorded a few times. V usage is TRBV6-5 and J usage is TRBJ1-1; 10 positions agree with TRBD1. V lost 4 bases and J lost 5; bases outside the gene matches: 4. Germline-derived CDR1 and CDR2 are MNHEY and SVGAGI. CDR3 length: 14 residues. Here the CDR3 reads CASSSGQGTTEAFF. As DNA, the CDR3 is TGTGCCAGCAGTTCGGGACAGGGGACGACTGAAGCTTTCTTT.

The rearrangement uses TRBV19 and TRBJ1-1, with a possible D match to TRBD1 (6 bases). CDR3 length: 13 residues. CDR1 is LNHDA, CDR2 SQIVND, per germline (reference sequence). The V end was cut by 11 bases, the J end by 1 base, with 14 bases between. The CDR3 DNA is TGTGCCCCGAAAAGACAGGCGAACACTGAAGCTTTCTTT. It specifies CAPKRQANTEAFF.

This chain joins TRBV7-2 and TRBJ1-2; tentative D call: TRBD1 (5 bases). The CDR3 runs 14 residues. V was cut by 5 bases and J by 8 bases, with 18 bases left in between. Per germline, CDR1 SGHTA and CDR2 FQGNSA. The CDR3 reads CASSLQETAEGYTF. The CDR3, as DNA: TGTGCCAGCAGCCTACAGGAGACCGCGGAGGGCTACACCTTC.

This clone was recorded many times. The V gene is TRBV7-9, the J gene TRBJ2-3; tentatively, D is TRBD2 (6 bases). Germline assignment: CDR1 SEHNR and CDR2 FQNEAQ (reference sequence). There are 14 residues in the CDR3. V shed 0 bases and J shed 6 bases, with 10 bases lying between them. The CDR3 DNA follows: TGTGCCAGCAGCTTAGCGGGGGGTCACGATACGCAGTATTTT. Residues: CASSLAGGHDTQYF.

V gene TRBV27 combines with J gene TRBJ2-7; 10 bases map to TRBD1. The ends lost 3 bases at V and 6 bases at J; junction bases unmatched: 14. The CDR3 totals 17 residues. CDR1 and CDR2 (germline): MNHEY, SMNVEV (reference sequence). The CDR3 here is CASSLGLFRQGAAEQYF. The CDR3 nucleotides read TGTGCCAGCAGTTTGGGGCTGTTCCGACAGGGGGCTGCCGAGCAGTACTTC.

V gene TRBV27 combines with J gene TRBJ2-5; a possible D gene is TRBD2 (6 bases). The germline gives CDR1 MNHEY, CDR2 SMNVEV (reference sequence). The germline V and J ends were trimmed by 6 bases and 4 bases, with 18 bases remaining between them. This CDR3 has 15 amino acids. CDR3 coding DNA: TGTGCCAGCAGGGCCCTCAGGGAGGTCCCAGAGACCCAGTACTTC. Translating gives CASRALREVPETQYF.

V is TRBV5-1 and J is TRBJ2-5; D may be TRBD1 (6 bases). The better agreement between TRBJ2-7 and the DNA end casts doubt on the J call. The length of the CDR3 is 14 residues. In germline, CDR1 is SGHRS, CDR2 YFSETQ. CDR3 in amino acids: CASSLVGTPYEQYF. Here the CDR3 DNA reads TGCGCCAGCAGCTTGGTTGGGACACCCTACGAGCAGTACTTC.

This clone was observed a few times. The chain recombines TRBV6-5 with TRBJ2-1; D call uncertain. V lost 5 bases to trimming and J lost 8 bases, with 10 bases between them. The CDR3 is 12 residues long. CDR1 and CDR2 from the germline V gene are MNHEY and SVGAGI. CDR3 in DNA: TGTGCCAGCAGTGAAGATAGAGATGAGCAGTTCTTC. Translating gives CASSEDRDEQFF.

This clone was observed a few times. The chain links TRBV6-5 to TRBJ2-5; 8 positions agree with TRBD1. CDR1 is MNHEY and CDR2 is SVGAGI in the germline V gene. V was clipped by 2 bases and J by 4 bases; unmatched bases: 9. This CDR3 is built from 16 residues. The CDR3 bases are TGTGCCAGCAGTTACAGGATCGGACAGGGCCCAGAGACCCAGTACTTC. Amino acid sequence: CASSYRIGQGPETQYF.

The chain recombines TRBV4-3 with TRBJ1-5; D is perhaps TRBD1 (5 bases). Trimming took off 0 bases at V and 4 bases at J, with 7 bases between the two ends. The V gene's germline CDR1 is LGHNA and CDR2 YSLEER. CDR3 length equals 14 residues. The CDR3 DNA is TGCGCCAGCAGCCAAGAGGGGGGGAATCAGCCCCAGCATTTT. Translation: CASSQEGGNQPQHF.

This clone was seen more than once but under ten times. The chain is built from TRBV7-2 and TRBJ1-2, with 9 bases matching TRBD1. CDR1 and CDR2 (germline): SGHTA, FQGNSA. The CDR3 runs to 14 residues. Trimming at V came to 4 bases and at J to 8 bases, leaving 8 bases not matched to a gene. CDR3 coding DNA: TGTGCCAGCAGCTCCGGACAGGGGACGGGCGGCTACACCTTC. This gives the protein CASSSGQGTGGYTF. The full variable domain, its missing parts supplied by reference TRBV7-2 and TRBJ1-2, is GAGVSQSPSNKVTEKGKDVELRCDPISGHTALYWYRQSLGQGLEFLIYFQGNSAPDKSGLPSDRFSAERTGGSVSTLTIQRTQQEDSAVYLCASSSGQGTGGYTFGSGTRLTVV.